The 24 T cell receptor beta chains in this list originate from one sample, sequenced in a study of STAT5B mutations in CD4+ large granular lymphocyte leukemia. Some clones are missing from TCRdb's copy, which holds only in-frame ones; the method was immunoSEQ multiplex PCR. Among around 50,000 clones listed, approximately 84% were seen once. Sequenced sample: CD4+ T cells from blood buffy coats. All receptors derive from a human donor in good health.

This chain uses TRBV27 with TRBJ2-3; 13 nucleotides align to TRBD2. With 5 bases clipped from V and 0 bases from J, the junction kept 5 bases outside the gene matches. The CDR3 has 17 amino acids. Germline CDR1 MNHEY, CDR2 SMNVEV (reference sequence). The CDR3 protein is CASSKTSGGLSTDTQYF. Here the CDR3 DNA reads TGTGCCAGCAGTAAGACTAGCGGGGGGCTCAGCACAGATACGCAGTATTTT.

V is TRBV18 and J is TRBJ1-1; the D gene is possibly TRBD1 (5 bases). CDR1 is KGHSH and CDR2 is LQKENI in the germline V gene. The CDR3 is 14 amino acids. The V gene lost 1 base and the J gene lost 1 base, with 7 bases spanning the gap. The CDR3 sequence: CASSPQGRNTEAFF. Here the CDR3 DNA reads TGTGCCAGCTCACCACAGGGGAGGAACACTGAAGCTTTCTTT.

This rearrangement joins TRBV7-3 to TRBJ2-3; tentatively, D is TRBD2 (5 bases). From germline, CDR1 is SGHTA and CDR2 FQGTGA. V lost 4 bases and J 0 bases, leaving 8 bases between the germline ends. The CDR3 consists of 14 residues. The DNA for the CDR3 is TGTGCCAGCAGCTGGACTTCTAGCACAGATACGCAGTATTTT. It is translated as CASSWTSSTDTQYF. The whole variable domain, remainder taken from reference TRBV7-3 and TRBJ2-3, is GAGVSQTPSNKVTEKGKYVELRCDPISGHTALYWYRQSLGQGPEFLIYFQGTGAADDSGLPNDRFFAVRPEGSVSTLKIQRTERGDSAVYLCASSWTSSTDTQYFGPGTRLTVL.

CDR3: CASSPGTGGYGYTF. CDR3 sequence (DNA): TGTGCCAGCTCACCCGGGACAGGCGGATATGGCTACACCTTC. The V gene is TRBV18, the J gene TRBJ1-2, with TRBD1 identical over 8 bases. The CDR3 runs 14 residues. Per germline, CDR1 KGHSH and CDR2 LQKENI. V lost 3 bases and J lost 5; bases outside the gene matches: 5.

This chain joins TRBV2 and TRBJ1-5; D perhaps matches TRBD1 (5 bases). V lost 2 bases and J lost 2, with 10 bases in between. Germline assignment: CDR1 SNHLY and CDR2 FYNNEI. The CDR3 contains 15 residues. In DNA form, the CDR3 reads TGTGCCAGCAGTGAACAGGGAAGGGGCAATCAGCCCCAGCATTTT. This encodes CASSEQGRGNQPQHF.

This clone was seen just once. This chain joins TRBV19 and TRBJ1-5; no definite D call. The V gene lost 4 bases and the J gene lost 4 bases, with 8 bases spanning the gap. The CDR3 has 13 residues. Germline V gene data show CDR1 as LNHDA and CDR2 as SQIVND (reference sequence). CDR3 region: CASSRRENQPQHF. CDR3 DNA: TGTGCCAGTAGTAGACGGGAAAATCAGCCCCAGCATTTT.

The chain joins TRBV7-7 to TRBJ1-3, with D possibly TRBD1 on 5 matching bases. With 5 bases removed from V and 0 bases from J, the gap between germline ends came to 11 bases. The CDR3 length is 15 residues. Germline V CDR1 and CDR2: SSHAT, FNYEAQ (reference sequence). Here the CDR3 reads CASSQGPSSGNTIYF. CDR3 coding DNA: TGTGCCAGCAGCCAGGGACCCAGCTCTGGAAACACCATATATTTT.

The chain is built from TRBV12-5 and TRBJ2-3; D unclear. Germline CDR1 is LGHNT and CDR2 is FRNRAP. Trimming took 1 base from V and 5 from J, leaving 10 bases between them. The CDR3 extends over 14 amino acids. The CDR3 here is CASGLALPGDTQYF. DNA for the CDR3: TGTGCTAGTGGTTTGGCTCTCCCCGGAGATACGCAGTATTTT.

The V gene is TRBV9, the J gene TRBJ1-4, with a possible D match to TRBD1 (6 bases). Germline V CDR1 and CDR2: SGDLS, YYNGEE. CDR3 size: 16 residues. V was cut by 3 bases and J by 7 bases, with 19 bases left in between. The CDR3 DNA is TGTGCCAGCAGCGCCCGAGGGGGTATCTGGGGTGAAAAACTGTTTTTT. It codes for CASSARGGIWGEKLFF.

The chain combines TRBV5-4 with TRBJ2-3, with D possibly matching TRBD2 (6 bases). V lost 2 bases and J 4 bases, leaving 14 bases between the germline ends. Germline V CDR1 and CDR2: SGHNT, YYREEE (reference sequence). CDR3 length: 15 residues. CDR3 DNA sequence: TGTGCCAGCAGCTTCTCGGGAGTAGGCGCAGATACGCAGTATTTT. Its protein product is CASSFSGVGADTQYF.

The V call is TRBV19, the J call TRBJ2-4; TRBD1 matches 8 bases. Germline-derived CDR1 and CDR2 are LNHDA and SQIVND (reference sequence). The CDR3 runs to 16 residues. J gave up 1 base and V 2 bases, and 4 bases lay outside the gene matches. The CDR3, as DNA: TGTGCCAGTAGTATACAAAGACAGGGGGCCAAAAACATTCAGTACTTC. Its translation is CASSIQRQGAKNIQYF.

The V call is TRBV10-2, the J call TRBJ2-7, with unresolved D. V lost 4 bases, J lost 0 bases, and 13 bases lay in between. Germline V gene data show CDR1 as WSHSY and CDR2 as SAAADI. CDR3 length equals 15 residues. The CDR3 here is CASSGLDTHSYEQYF. CDR3 in DNA: TGCGCCAGCAGTGGGCTCGACACACACTCCTACGAGCAGTACTTC.

The V call is TRBV4-2, the J call TRBJ1-1, with D hard to call. V was clipped by 2 bases and J by 0 bases, with 7 bases between them. The CDR3 has 14 amino acids. Per germline, CDR1 LGHNA and CDR2 YNFKEQ. DNA of the CDR3: TGTGCCAGCAGCCAACTCGGCATGAACACTGAAGCTTTCTTT. As protein: CASSQLGMNTEAFF.

The chain couples TRBV5-5 to TRBJ1-2; no firm D call. Germline V gives CDR1 SGHKS, CDR2 YYEKEE (reference sequence). There are 14 residues in the CDR3. Deletions cut 1 base from V and 4 bases from J, with 11 bases between. The CDR3 reads CASSLSRQTYGYTF. In DNA, the CDR3 is TGTGCCAGCAGCTTGTCGAGACAAACCTATGGCTACACCTTC.

The rearrangement links TRBV7-3 to TRBJ2-3; D gene uncertain. The CDR3 is 14 amino acids. The ends were cut back, 4 bases at V and 0 bases at J, with 8 bases in the middle. Germline CDR1 SGHTA, CDR2 FQGTGA. This CDR3 is CASSSSPSTDTQYF. In DNA, the CDR3 is TGTGCCAGCAGCTCCAGCCCCAGCACAGATACGCAGTATTTT.

This clone came up a few times. The J gene is TRBJ1-1, the V gene TRBV5-4; 8 bases agree with TRBD1. V lost 1 base and J lost 5; bases outside the gene matches: 4. The CDR3 consists of 14 residues. In germline, CDR1 is SGHNT, CDR2 YYREEE (reference sequence). The CDR3 sequence is CASSLTDRVTEAFF. The CDR3 DNA sequence: TGTGCCAGCAGCTTGACGGACAGGGTTACTGAAGCTTTCTTT.

V gene TRBV29-1 combines with J gene TRBJ2-3, with D unresolved. The CDR3 consists of 12 residues. V gave up 6 bases and J gave up 2 bases, with 9 bases separating them. Germline CDR1 reads SQVTM; CDR2 reads ANQGSEA. The CDR3, as DNA: TGCAGCGTAGGCAGGACCACAGATACGCAGTATTTT. Protein sequence: CSVGRTTDTQYF.

The chain recombines TRBV5-3 with TRBJ2-2, with 8 bases that match TRBD1. TRBV5-3 counts as an open reading frame of uncertain function. Losses at the gene ends were 10 bases for V and 4 bases for J; bases not matched to a gene: 9. The CDR3 contains 14 residues. The CDR3 sequence: CASHDRGCTGELFF. In DNA form, the CDR3 reads TGTGCCTCTCACGACAGGGGTTGCACCGGGGAGCTGTTTTTT.

V gene TRBV5-5 combines with J gene TRBJ1-1; the D is unclear. The V end was cut by 4 bases, the J end by 4 bases, with 20 bases between. The CDR3 is 16 amino acids. The V gene's germline CDR1 is SGHKS and CDR2 YYEKEE (reference sequence). The CDR3 nucleotides are TGTGCCAGCAGCCCCTACCGACACGGCGAGGGCACTGAAGCTTTCTTT. Translated: CASSPYRHGEGTEAFF.

The genes are TRBV5-1 and TRBJ2-7, with no clear D. V lost 3 bases and J 2 bases, leaving 18 bases between the germline ends. This CDR3 spans 16 amino acids. CDR1 SGHRS and CDR2 YFSETQ come from the germline V gene. The CDR3 sequence is CASSSARLSGTYEQYF. The CDR3 DNA reads TGCGCCAGCAGCTCCGCAAGGTTGTCTGGGACCTACGAGCAGTACTTC. Drawing the rest from reference TRBV5-1 and TRBJ2-7, the complete variable domain is KAGVTQTPRYLIKTRGQQVTLSCSPISGHRSVSWYQQTPGQGLQFLFEYFSETQRNKGNFPGRFSGRQFSNSRSEMNVSTLELGDSALYLCASSSARLSGTYEQYFGPGTRLTVT.

J is TRBJ2-6 and V is TRBV27, with D maybe TRBD1 (6 bases). The CDR3 is 17 amino acids. V was trimmed by 6 bases and J by 1 base, leaving 16 bases between them. Germline CDR1 and CDR2: MNHEY and SMNVEV (reference sequence). CDR3: CASRMAGAPSGANVLTF. The CDR3 DNA reads as TGTGCCAGCAGGATGGCAGGGGCCCCATCTGGGGCCAACGTCCTGACTTTC. Full variable domain (remainder filled in from reference TRBV27 and TRBJ2-6): EAQVTQNPRYLITVTGKKLTVTCSQNMNHEYMSWYRQDPGLGLRQIYYSMNVEVTDKGDVPEGYKVSRKEKRNFPLILESPSPNQTSLYFCASRMAGAPSGANVLTFGAGSRLTVL.

The chain joins TRBV4-1 to TRBJ2-5; D may be TRBD1 or TRBD2 (6 bases each). CDR1 is MGHRA and CDR2 is YSYEKL in the germline V gene. CDR3 length equals 14 residues. Trimming removed 4 bases at V and 4 bases at J, with 13 bases between. CDR3 in DNA: TGCGCCAGCAGCCGAGTAAAGGGGGGAGAGACCCAGTACTTC. Its translation: CASSRVKGGETQYF.

This chain links TRBV13 with TRBJ2-1, with 9 bases aligning to TRBD2. Germline loops: CDR1 PRHDT, CDR2 FYEKMQ (reference sequence). V lost 1 base and J lost 8; bases outside the gene matches: 12. The CDR3 covers 17 residues. The CDR3 protein is CASSLDSAGGHSYEQFF. The CDR3 bases are TGTGCCAGCAGCTTAGATTCAGCGGGAGGACACTCCTATGAGCAGTTCTTC.

The chain employs TRBV19 and TRBJ2-7; D remains unclear. This CDR3 region has 15 residues. Germline V gene lookup returns CDR1 LNHDA and CDR2 SQIVND (reference sequence). V shed 3 bases and J shed 3 bases, with 15 bases lying between them. The CDR3 loop reads CASSIRRSGGYEQYF. The DNA of the CDR3 is TGTGCCAGTAGTATCCGTCGGAGTGGCGGCTACGAGCAGTACTTC.